This TCR beta chain was identified during a study of cytomegalovirus exposure and HLA in healthy donors. For the study at large: In a previous analysis, some 120 million unique TCR beta sequences were found from 170 million or so T cells.

This cohort consisted of healthy bone marrow donors. Points from the study as a whole: There were several of the most significant clusters that appeared linked to common viral pathogens in a later analysis.

On this clone itself: The antigen is not known.

The study ran its PCR with 60 Vbeta and 13 Jbeta primers. The assay was immunoSEQ multiplex PCR, and TCRdb's table has in-frame clones only and misses some. This sample has roughly 120,000 clones, with roughly 70% found just once. This TCR derives from a woman aged 40-49 years in good health and CMV-seropositive. Source material: PBMCs.

The CDR3 sequence is CASSSRDTAKNIQYF. DNA of the CDR3: TGTGCCAGCAGTTCCCGGGACACCGCCAAAAACATTCAGTACTTC. The chain links TRBV6-6 to TRBJ2-4; a weak D match, TRBD1 (6 bases). Per the germline V gene, CDR1 is MNHNY and CDR2 is SVGAGI (reference sequence). V shed 4 bases and J shed 1 base, with 11 bases lying between them. The CDR3 loop spans 15 amino acids.